What follows are 27 T cell receptor beta chains derived from one specimen sequenced in a study of molecular identifiers for immune sequencing clone quantification. TCRdb analysed the PCR reads with MiXCR anew, one entry per CDR3 protein. The sample lists 550,000 to 750,000 distinct CDR3 sequences; just under 20% were seen once. Source material: naive CD8+ T cells from blood, with Jurkat cell RNA spiked in. The subset here: FACS-sorted CD8+CD4-CCR7+CD45RA+ naive T cells. The source is a human donor in good health. Some libraries in this study had Jurkat cell RNA spiked in.

This clonotype was seen repeatedly, ten times or more. The chain has TRBV7-3 and TRBJ2-3, with 12 positions matching TRBD2. The CDR3 contains 14 residues. V gave up 5 bases and J gave up 6 bases; unmatched junction bases: 3. The germline gives CDR1 SGHTA, CDR2 FQGTGA. Here the CDR3 reads CASSPSGGVDTQYF. CDR3 bases: TGTGCCAGCAGCCCTAGCGGGGGGGTCGATACGCAGTATTTT.

Note on this clonotype: A read error may explain this, as a much larger clone is one base away. This chain connects TRBV27 to TRBJ1-2; D is ambiguous. The CDR3 length is 14 residues. The germline V gene has CDR1 MNHEY and CDR2 SMNVEV (reference sequence). Between the trimmed V and J ends, which lost 11 bases and 2 bases, there was a span of 18 bases. CDR3 sequence reads: CAGGPPPFNYGYTF. CDR3 nucleotides: TGTGCCGGAGGACCACCTCCCTTCAACTATGGCTACACCTTC.

Concerning this clonotype: The final CDR3 position lacks the conserved phenylalanine or tryptophan, pointing to a likely read error. This chain connects TRBV9 to TRBJ2-4; D unclear. V was shortened by 4 bases and J by 8 bases, with 19 bases between the two germline ends. The CDR3 length is 15 residues. CDR1 and CDR2 (germline): SGDLS, YYNGEE. The CDR3 region is CASSPGNPSLHIQYL. CDR3 sequence (DNA): TGTGCCAGCAGCCCGGGTAATCCCTCGCTACACATTCAGTACCTC.

The chain couples TRBV6-5 to TRBJ2-2, with 8 bases aligning to TRBD1. From germline, CDR1 is MNHEY and CDR2 SVGAGI. The CDR3 spans 19 residues. The V gene end was trimmed by 0 bases and the J gene end by 5 bases; junction bases not matched to a gene: 14. The CDR3 DNA follows: TGTGCCAGCAGTTACTCGGGTAATAGCAGGGGGCAACCGACCGGGGAGCTGTTTTTT. Protein product: CASSYSGNSRGQPTGELFF.

Many counts were recorded for this clonotype. The chain uses TRBV29-1 and TRBJ2-7; 10 bases are shared with TRBD1. Germline V gene sequence: CDR1 SQVTM, CDR2 ANQGSEA. J gave up 6 bases and V 2 bases, and 7 bases lay outside the gene matches. The CDR3 is 14 residues long. CDR3 loop: CSVETGTGDGEQYF. Here the CDR3 DNA reads TGCAGCGTTGAAACCGGGACAGGGGACGGCGAGCAGTACTTC.

This clonotype has only one observation. This may stem from a read error, because a much larger clone lies one nucleotide away. The rearrangement links TRBV7-9 to TRBJ1-4, with unresolved D. CDR3 length equals 15 residues. Trimming shortened V by 5 bases and J by 10 bases, and 20 bases separated the two germline ends. Germline loops: CDR1 SEHNR, CDR2 FQNEAQ (reference sequence). In nucleotides, the CDR3 is TGTGCCAGCAGCAAAGGTACAGACGAGCTTGGAAAACTGTTTTTT. It is translated as CASSKGTDELGKLFF.

This clonotype was detected ten times or more. The chain couples TRBV28 to TRBJ1-5; no reliable D call. The CDR3 extends over 14 amino acids. Germline V gene lookup returns CDR1 MDHEN and CDR2 SYDVKM. Trimming took off 8 bases at V and 0 bases at J, with 11 bases between the two ends. This CDR3 reads CASVGVYSNQPQHF. The CDR3 DNA reads TGTGCCAGCGTCGGGGTTTATAGCAATCAGCCCCAGCATTTT.

V and J are TRBV7-9 and TRBJ1-4; a weak D match, TRBD1 (5 bases). Germline lookup yields CDR1 SEHNR and CDR2 FQNEAQ (reference sequence). V was trimmed by 2 bases and J by 2 bases, leaving 12 bases between them. The length of the CDR3 is 16 residues. CDR3 bases: TGTGCCAGCAGCTTATTTTCGACAGCTACTAATGAAAAACTGTTTTTT. Translation: CASSLFSTATNEKLFF.

The rearrangement uses TRBV19 and TRBJ2-7; tentatively, D is TRBD1 (5 bases). Germline V gives CDR1 LNHDA, CDR2 SQIVND (reference sequence). The germline V and J ends were trimmed by 3 bases and 3 bases, with 9 bases remaining between them. The CDR3 totals 13 residues. As DNA, the CDR3 is TGTGCCAGTAGTATGGGCAGGGACTACGAGCAGTACTTC. Protein: CASSMGRDYEQYF.

For this clonotype: A much larger clone lies a single base off, so this may be a read error. The CDR3 carries no conserved terminal phenylalanine or tryptophan, so it likely arises from a read error. The rearrangement uses TRBV27 and TRBJ1-1; D perhaps matches TRBD1 (6 bases). The CDR3 consists of 15 residues. In germline, CDR1 is MNHEY, CDR2 SMNVEV (reference sequence). The V end lost 3 bases, the J end lost 1 base, and 12 bases lay between the germline ends. The DNA of the CDR3 is TGTGCCAGCAGTTTCGGGGGGCTAACGAACACTGAAGCTTTCTTG. It codes for CASSFGGLTNTEAFL.

This sequence joins TRBV21-1 and TRBJ2-5; no DNA check was done on the table's D call, TRBD2. TRBV21-1 is a listed pseudogene. The CDR3 spans 16 residues. The CDR3 bases are TGTGCCAGCAGCAAAAGACTAGCGCGTGCCAGAGAGACCCAGTACTTC. Amino acid sequence: CASSKRLARARETQYF.

As to this clonotype: Because the CDR3 is missing its conserved closing phenylalanine or tryptophan, this is likely a read error. This sequence joins TRBV20-1 and TRBJ2-3; 8 bases fit TRBD1. Trimming removed 6 bases from V and 8 bases from J; junction bases left unmatched: 13. This CDR3 comprises 14 residues. From germline, CDR1 is DFQATT and CDR2 SNEGSKA (reference sequence). CDR3: CSASETGAHGTQYS. In DNA form, the CDR3 reads TGCAGTGCCTCAGAGACAGGGGCTCACGGTACGCAGTATTCT.

This clonotype was recorded at least ten times. The rearrangement uses TRBV7-9 and TRBJ2-7, with TRBD1 as a possible D gene (6 bases). CDR1 is SEHNR and CDR2 is FQNEAQ in the germline V gene (reference sequence). The V and J ends lost 8 bases and 4 bases respectively, with 12 bases between them. This CDR3 has 12 residues. The CDR3 DNA sequence: TGTGCCAGCCGGGACACGGAGTACGAGCAGTACTTC. The encoded protein is CASRDTEYEQYF.

The chain combines TRBV15 with TRBJ2-7; maybe TRBD2 (5 bases). V lost 4 bases and J lost 6, with 16 bases in between. CDR1 is LNHNV and CDR2 is YYDKDF in the germline V gene (reference sequence). This CDR3 comprises 14 residues. The DNA for the CDR3 is TGTGCCACCAGCAAAAGGACGGCAGCGGTCGAGCAGTACTTC. This codes for CATSKRTAAVEQYF.

Note on this clonotype: Given a much more abundant clone one base away, this may be a read error. This chain links TRBV11-3 with TRBJ2-1; TRBD2 might be the D (5 bases). Germline values: CDR1 SGHNT, CDR2 YENEEA. Trimming stripped 8 bases from V and 0 bases from J, with 14 bases between. The CDR3 extends over 15 amino acids. In DNA form, the CDR3 reads TGTGCCAGCGGTAAACCGGGAAGCTCCTACAATGAGCAGTTCTTC. Residues: CASGKPGSSYNEQFF. Filled out from reference TRBV11-3 and TRBJ2-1, the complete variable domain reads EAGVVQSPRYKIIEKKQPVAFWCNPISGHNTLYWYLQNLGQGPELLIRYENEEAVDDSQLPKDRFSAERLKGVDSTLKIQPAELGDSAVYLCASGKPGSSYNEQFFGPGTRLTVL.

There are a few counts of this clonotype. This chain uses TRBV20-1 with TRBJ1-1; no clear D. V dropped 0 bases and J dropped 2 bases, with 16 bases sitting between them. The CDR3 length is 16 residues. The germline V gene encodes CDR1 DFQATT and CDR2 SNEGSKA (reference sequence). CDR3 nucleotides: TGCAGTGCTAGAGATTCAAAGGAGGCGAGAAACACTGAAGCTTTCTTT. This translates into CSARDSKEARNTEAFF.

V gene TRBV6-5 combines with J gene TRBJ2-5; TRBD2 matches at 8 bases. Germline lookup yields CDR1 MNHEY and CDR2 SVGAGI. The CDR3 runs 16 residues. The junction had 10 bases not matched to a gene; V was cut back by 6 bases and J by 1 base. The CDR3 coding sequence is TGTGCCAGCAGCGGGGGGGGGGGGGACTTCCAAGAGACCCAGTACTTC. Encoded protein: CASSGGGGDFQETQYF.

This chain connects TRBV20-1 to TRBJ2-1, with D possibly being TRBD2 (6 bases). The germline V and J ends were trimmed by 1 base and 4 bases, with 8 bases remaining between them. Germline lookup yields CDR1 DFQATT and CDR2 SNEGSKA (reference sequence). CDR3 length: 13 residues. CDR3 in amino acids: CSARVREYNEQFF. CDR3 nucleotide sequence: TGCAGTGCTAGAGTACGGGAGTACAATGAGCAGTTCTTC.

This clonotype was seen many times. The chain uses TRBV20-1 and TRBJ2-5; perhaps TRBD2 as D (5 bases). Germline-derived CDR1 and CDR2 are DFQATT and SNEGSKA (reference sequence). With 5 bases removed from V and 5 bases from J, the gap between germline ends came to 15 bases. There are 13 residues in the CDR3. CDR3 amino acids: CSALWTAPETQYF. CDR3 DNA sequence: TGCAGTGCTCTCTGGACTGCCCCCGAGACCCAGTACTTC.

Ten or more counts support this clonotype. The V gene is TRBV14, the J gene TRBJ1-2; D remains unclear. Germline loops: CDR1 SGHDN, CDR2 FVKESK. This CDR3 spans 15 amino acids. V was pared by 3 bases and J by 8 bases, with 19 bases between. The CDR3 spells CASSHISPPPDGYTF. The CDR3 nucleotides read TGTGCCAGCAGCCATATTTCACCCCCCCCCGACGGCTACACCTTC.

This clonotype was detected ten times or more. The chain has TRBV5-6 and TRBJ1-2; D possibly corresponds to TRBD1 (5 bases). The CDR3 has 15 residues. Germline CDR1 and CDR2: SGHDT and YYEEEE. V lost 0 bases and J lost 3, with 12 bases in between. CDR3 DNA sequence: TGTGCCAGCAGCTTGGGCGTACAGGCACACTATGGCTACACCTTC. Protein: CASSLGVQAHYGYTF. Looking up the rest from reference TRBV5-6 and TRBJ1-2 gives the full variable domain: DAGVTQSPTHLIKTRGQQVTLRCSPKSGHDTVSWYQQALGQGPQFIFQYYEEEERQRGNFPDRFSGHQFPNYSSELNVNALLLGDSALYLCASSLGVQAHYGYTFGSGTRLTVV.

This clonotype turned up a few times. V is TRBV15 and J is TRBJ2-3, with 10 bases lining up with TRBD2. The J segment lost 4 bases and the V segment lost 7 bases, leaving 14 bases of the junction unmatched. The germline V gene encodes CDR1 LNHNV and CDR2 YYDKDF (reference sequence). The CDR3 contains 17 residues. This CDR3 reads CATTIRLPAGGSDTQYF. The CDR3, as DNA: TGTGCCACCACCATAAGGTTGCCAGCGGGAGGGTCAGATACGCAGTATTTT.

This clonotype was seen at least ten times. The chain carries TRBV24-1 and TRBJ2-1; the D gene is possibly TRBD2 (5 bases). The CDR3 covers 17 residues. Trimming left V 3 bases short and J 5 bases short, with 19 bases between. CDR1 is KGHDR and CDR2 is SFDVKD in the germline V gene. Here the CDR3 reads CATSDPLEVPTHNEQFF. CDR3 nucleotides: TGTGCCACCAGTGATCCCCTGGAGGTACCCACACACAATGAGCAGTTCTTC.

Only one count was recorded for this clonotype. A clone one base away is much larger, so this may be a read error. CDR3 nucleotide sequence: TGTGCCAGCAGCGTAGGCCTAGTGGATAACAATGAGCAGTTCTTC. This translates into CASSVGLVDNNEQFF. V gene TRBV9 combines with J gene TRBJ2-1; unclear D gene. The CDR3 length is 15 residues. In germline, CDR1 is SGDLS, CDR2 YYNGEE. Deletions cut 0 bases from V and 5 bases from J, with 12 bases between.

This clonotype came up many times. The chain uses TRBV7-9 and TRBJ1-5, with D unresolved. The CDR3 length is 12 residues. V lost 8 bases and J lost 1, with 6 bases in between. In germline, CDR1 is SEHNR, CDR2 FQNEAQ (reference sequence). CDR3 loop: CASQLSNQPQHF. Here the CDR3 DNA reads TGTGCCAGCCAGCTGAGCAATCAGCCCCAGCATTTT.

There are a few counts of this clonotype. The chain joins TRBV14 to TRBJ2-7, with no clear D. Germline loops: CDR1 SGHDN, CDR2 FVKESK. Trimming took off 2 bases at V and 2 bases at J, with 13 bases between the two ends. The CDR3 covers 15 residues. The CDR3 coding sequence is TGTGCCAGCAGCCAATCCATCGACCCTACCTACGAGCAGTACTTC. Its translation is CASSQSIDPTYEQYF. The full variable domain, completed using reference TRBV14 and TRBJ2-7, is EAGVTQFPSHSVIEKGQTVTLRCDPISGHDNLYWYRRVMGKEIKFLLHFVKESKQDESGMPNNRFLAERTGGTYSTLKVQPAELEDSGVYFCASSQSIDPTYEQYFGPGTRLTVT.

The chain combines TRBV6-2 or TRBV6-3 with TRBJ2-3, with TRBD2 identical over 9 bases. CDR1 MNHEY and CDR2 SVGEGT come from the germline V gene. Germline trimming cut 5 bases from V and 3 bases from J; bases unmatched to any gene: 9. There are 16 residues in the CDR3. The CDR3 DNA sequence: TGTGCCAGCAGTCCCTCCGCGGGGGGGATTACAGATACGCAGTATTTT. It specifies CASSPSAGGITDTQYF.